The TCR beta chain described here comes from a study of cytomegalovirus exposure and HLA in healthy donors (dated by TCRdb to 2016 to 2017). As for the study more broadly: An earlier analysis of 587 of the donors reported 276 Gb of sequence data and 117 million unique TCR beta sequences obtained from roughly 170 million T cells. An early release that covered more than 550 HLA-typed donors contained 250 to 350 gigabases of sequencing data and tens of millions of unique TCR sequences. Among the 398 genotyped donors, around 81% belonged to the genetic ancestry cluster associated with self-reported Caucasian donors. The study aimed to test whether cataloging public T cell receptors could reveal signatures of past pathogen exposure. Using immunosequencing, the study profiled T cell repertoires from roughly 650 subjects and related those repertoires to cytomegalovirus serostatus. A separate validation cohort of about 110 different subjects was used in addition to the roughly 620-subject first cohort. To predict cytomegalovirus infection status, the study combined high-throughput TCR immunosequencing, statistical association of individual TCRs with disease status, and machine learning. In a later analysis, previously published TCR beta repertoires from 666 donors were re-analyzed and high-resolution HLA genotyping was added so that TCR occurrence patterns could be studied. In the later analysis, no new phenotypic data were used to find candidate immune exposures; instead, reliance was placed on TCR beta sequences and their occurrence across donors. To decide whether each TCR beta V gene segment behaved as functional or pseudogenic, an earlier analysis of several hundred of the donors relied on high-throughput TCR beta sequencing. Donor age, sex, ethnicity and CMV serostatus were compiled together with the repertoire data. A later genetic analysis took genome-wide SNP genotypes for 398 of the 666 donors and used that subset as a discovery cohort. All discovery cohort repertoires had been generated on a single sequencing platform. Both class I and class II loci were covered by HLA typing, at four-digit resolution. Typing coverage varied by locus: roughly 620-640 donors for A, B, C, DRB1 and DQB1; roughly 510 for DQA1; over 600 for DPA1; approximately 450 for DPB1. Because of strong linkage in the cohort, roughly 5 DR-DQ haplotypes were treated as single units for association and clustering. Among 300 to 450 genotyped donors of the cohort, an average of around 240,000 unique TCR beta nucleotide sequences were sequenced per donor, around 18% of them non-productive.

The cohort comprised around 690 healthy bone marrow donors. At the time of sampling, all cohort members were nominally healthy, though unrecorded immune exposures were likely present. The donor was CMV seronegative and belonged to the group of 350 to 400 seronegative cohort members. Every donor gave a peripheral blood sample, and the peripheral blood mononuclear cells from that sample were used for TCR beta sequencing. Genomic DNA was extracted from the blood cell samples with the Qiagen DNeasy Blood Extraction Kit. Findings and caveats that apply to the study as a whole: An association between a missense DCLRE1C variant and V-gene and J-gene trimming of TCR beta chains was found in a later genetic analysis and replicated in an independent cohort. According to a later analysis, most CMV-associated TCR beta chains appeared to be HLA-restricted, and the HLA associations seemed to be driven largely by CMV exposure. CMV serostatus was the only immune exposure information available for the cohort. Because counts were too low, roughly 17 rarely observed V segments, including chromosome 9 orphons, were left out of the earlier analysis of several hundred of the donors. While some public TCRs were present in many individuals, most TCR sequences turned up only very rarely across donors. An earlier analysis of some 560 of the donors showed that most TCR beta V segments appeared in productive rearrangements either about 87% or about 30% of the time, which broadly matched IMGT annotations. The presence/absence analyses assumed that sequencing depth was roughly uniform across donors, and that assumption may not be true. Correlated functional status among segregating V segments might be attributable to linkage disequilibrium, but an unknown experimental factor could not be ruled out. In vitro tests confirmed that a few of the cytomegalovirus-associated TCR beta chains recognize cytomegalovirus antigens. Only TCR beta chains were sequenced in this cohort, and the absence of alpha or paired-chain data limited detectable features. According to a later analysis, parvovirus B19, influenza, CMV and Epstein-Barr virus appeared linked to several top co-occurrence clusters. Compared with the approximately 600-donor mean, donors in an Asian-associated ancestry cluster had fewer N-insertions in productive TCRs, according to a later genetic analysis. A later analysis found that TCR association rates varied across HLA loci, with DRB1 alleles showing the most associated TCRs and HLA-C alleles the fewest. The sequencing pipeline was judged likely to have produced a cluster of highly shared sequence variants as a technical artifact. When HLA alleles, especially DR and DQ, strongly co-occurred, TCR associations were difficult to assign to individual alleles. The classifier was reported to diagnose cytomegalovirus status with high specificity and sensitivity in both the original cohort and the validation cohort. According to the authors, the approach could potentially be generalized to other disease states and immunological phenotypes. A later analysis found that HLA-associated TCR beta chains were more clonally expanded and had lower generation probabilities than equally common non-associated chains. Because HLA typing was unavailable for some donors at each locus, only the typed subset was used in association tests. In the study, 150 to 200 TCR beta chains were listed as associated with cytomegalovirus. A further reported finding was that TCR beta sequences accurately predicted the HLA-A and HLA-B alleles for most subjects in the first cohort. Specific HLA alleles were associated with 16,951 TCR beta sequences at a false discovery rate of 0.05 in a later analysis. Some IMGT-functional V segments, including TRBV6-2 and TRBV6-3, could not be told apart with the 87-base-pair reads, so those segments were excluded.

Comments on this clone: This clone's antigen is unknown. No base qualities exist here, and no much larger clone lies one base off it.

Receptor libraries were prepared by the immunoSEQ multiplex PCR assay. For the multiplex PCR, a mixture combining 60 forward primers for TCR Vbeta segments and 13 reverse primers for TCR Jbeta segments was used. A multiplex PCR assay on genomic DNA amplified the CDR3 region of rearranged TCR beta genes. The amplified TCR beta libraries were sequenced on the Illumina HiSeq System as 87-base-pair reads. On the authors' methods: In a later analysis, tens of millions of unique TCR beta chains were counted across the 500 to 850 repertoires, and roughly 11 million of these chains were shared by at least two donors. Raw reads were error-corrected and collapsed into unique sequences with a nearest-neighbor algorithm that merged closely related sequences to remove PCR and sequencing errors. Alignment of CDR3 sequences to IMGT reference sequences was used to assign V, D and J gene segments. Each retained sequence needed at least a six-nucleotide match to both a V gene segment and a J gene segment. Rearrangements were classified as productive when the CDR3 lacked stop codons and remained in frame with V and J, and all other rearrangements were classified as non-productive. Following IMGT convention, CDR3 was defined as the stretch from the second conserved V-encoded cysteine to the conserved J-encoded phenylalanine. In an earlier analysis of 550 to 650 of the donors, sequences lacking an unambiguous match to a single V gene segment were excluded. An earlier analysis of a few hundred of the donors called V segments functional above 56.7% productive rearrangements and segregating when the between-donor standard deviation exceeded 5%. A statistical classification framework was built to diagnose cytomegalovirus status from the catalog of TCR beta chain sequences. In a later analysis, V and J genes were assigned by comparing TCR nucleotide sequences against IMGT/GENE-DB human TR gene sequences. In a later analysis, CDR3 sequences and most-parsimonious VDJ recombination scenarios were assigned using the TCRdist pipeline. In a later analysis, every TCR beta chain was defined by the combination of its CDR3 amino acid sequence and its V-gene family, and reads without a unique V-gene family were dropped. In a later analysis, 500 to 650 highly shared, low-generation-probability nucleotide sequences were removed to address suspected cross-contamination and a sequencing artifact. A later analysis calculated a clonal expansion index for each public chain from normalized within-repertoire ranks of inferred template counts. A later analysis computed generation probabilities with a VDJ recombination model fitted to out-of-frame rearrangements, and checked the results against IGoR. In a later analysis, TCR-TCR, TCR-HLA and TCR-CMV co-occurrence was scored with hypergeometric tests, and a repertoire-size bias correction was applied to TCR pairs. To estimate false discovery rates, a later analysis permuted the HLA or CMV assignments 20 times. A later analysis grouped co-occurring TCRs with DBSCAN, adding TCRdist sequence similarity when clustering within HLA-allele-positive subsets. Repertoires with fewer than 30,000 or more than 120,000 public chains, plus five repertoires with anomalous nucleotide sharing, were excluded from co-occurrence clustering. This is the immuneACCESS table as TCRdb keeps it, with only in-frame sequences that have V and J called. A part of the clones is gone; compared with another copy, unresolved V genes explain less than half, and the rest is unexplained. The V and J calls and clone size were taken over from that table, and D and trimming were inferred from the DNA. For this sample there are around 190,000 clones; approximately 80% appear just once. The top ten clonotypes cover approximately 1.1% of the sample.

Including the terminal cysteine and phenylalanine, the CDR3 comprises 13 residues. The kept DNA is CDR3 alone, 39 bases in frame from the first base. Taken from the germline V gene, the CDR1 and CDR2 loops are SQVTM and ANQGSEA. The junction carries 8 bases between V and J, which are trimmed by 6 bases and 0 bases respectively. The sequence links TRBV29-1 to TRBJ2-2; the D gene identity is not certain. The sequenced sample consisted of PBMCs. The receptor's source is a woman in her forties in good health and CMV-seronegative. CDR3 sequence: CSVASANTGELFF. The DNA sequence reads TGCAGCGTGGCCAGTGCGAACACCGGGGAGCTGTTTTTT.